These T cell receptor beta chains were read from a single sample in a study of blood T cell repertoires in COVID-19. The method was immunoSEQ multiplex PCR; TCRdb's version includes in-frame clones alone and lacks a portion of them. There are hundreds of thousands of clones in the sample; roughly 85% occur only once, and about an eighth lies in the top ten. Sequenced material: peripheral blood. Source of these receptors: a human donor in a cohort sampled during active COVID-19. CDR3s include the opening cysteine and the closing phenylalanine or tryptophan. Not all rows give a size; the values are once, few, many and, for expanded clones, a class.

j_call: TRBJ1-2
clone_size: -
v_call: TRBV6-5
cdr3_aa: CASSPGTGKDYGYTF

j_call: TRBJ2-7
clone_size: -
v_call: TRBV28
cdr3_aa: CASSPSESYEQYF

j_call: TRBJ1-1
clone_size: -
v_call: TRBV5-1
cdr3_aa: CASSLQAGMNTEAFF

j_call: TRBJ1-2
clone_size: -
v_call: TRBV15
cdr3_aa: CATSIEGADYGYTF

j_call: TRBJ1-2
clone_size: -
v_call: TRBV28
cdr3_aa: CASSPGRLITGYTF

j_call: TRBJ2-1
clone_size: -
v_call: TRBV30
cdr3_aa: CAWSGRRPSSYNEQFF

j_call: TRBJ1-1
clone_size: -
v_call: TRBV30
cdr3_aa: CAWSGLIRGTEAFF

j_call: TRBJ2-7
clone_size: -
v_call: TRBV3-1/TRBV3-2
cdr3_aa: CASSSFPSYEQYF

j_call: TRBJ2-2
clone_size: -
v_call: TRBV10-3
cdr3_aa: CAISEPGTSVVSGELFF

j_call: TRBJ1-2
clone_size: -
v_call: TRBV3-1/TRBV3-2
cdr3_aa: CASRTATGGGYGYTF

j_call: TRBJ1-6
clone_size: -
v_call: TRBV7-8
cdr3_aa: CASSPYRPLNNSPLHF

j_call: TRBJ2-1
clone_size: -
v_call: TRBV5-6
cdr3_aa: CASSLTYYQSYNEQFF

j_call: TRBJ2-7
clone_size: -
v_call: TRBV6-5
cdr3_aa: CASSFGGAVPYF

j_call: TRBJ1-4
clone_size: -
v_call: TRBV3-1/TRBV3-2
cdr3_aa: CASSQGGDEKLFF

j_call: TRBJ2-1
clone_size: -
v_call: TRBV5-1
cdr3_aa: CASSLATGVSYNEQFF

j_call: TRBJ1-2
clone_size: -
v_call: TRBV10-3
cdr3_aa: CATGEGQGKTYGYTF

j_call: TRBJ2-7
clone_size: -
v_call: TRBV7-9
cdr3_aa: CASSLNGRAPQYF

j_call: TRBJ2-1
clone_size: few
v_call: TRBV18
cdr3_aa: CASSPPGLAGLNEQFF

j_call: TRBJ2-7
clone_size: once
v_call: TRBV27
cdr3_aa: CASSLSSHEQYF

j_call: TRBJ2-1
clone_size: -
v_call: TRBV11-3
cdr3_aa: CASSNSEPEQVF

j_call: TRBJ2-3
clone_size: -
v_call: TRBV20-1
cdr3_aa: CSASLVGGRVVDTQYF

j_call: TRBJ1-6
clone_size: -
v_call: TRBV27
cdr3_aa: CASRMTGYQNSPLHF